This TCR beta chain was recovered during a study of blood T cell repertoires in COVID-19. This clone was seen a single time. The germline gives CDR1 KGHSH, CDR2 LQKENI. The CDR3 has 14 amino acids. Trimming cost V 6 bases and J 6 bases; bases outside gene matches: 8. TCRdb's table, derived via immunoSEQ multiplex PCR, lists solely in-frame clones and lacks some. The profile shows 190,000 or so clones, approximately 90% of them singletons. Sequencing input: peripheral blood. The chain is built from TRBV18 and TRBJ1-5; TRBD1 agrees at 7 bases. This TCR came from a man between 60 and 70 years old who had recovered from COVID-19. As DNA, the CDR3 is TGTGCCAGCTCGCCCGACAGGGTCGGTCAGCCCCAGCATTTT. Translation gives CASSPDRVGQPQHF.